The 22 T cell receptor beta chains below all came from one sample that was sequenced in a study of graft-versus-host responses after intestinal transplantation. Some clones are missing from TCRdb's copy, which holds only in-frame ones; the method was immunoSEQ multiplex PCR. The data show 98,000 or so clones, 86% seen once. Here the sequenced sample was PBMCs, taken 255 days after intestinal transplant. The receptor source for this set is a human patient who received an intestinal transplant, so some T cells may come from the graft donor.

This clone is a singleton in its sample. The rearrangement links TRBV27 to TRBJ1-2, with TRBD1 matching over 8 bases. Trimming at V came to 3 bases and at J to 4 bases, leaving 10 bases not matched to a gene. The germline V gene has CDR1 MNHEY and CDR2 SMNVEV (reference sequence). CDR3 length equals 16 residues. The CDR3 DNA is TGTGCCAGCAGTTTCTCTGGACAGGGCACCTCCTATGGCTACACCTTC. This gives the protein CASSFSGQGTSYGYTF.

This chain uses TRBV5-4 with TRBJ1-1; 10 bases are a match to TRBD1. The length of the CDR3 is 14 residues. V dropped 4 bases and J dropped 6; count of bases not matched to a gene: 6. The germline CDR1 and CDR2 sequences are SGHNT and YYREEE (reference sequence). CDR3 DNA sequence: TGTGCCAGCAGCCTAAGACAGGGGGCGGCTGAAGCTTTCTTT. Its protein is CASSLRQGAAEAFF. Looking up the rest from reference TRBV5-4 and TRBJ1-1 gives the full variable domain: ETGVTQSPTHLIKTRGQQVTLRCSSQSGHNTVSWYQQALGQGPQFIFQYYREEENGRGNFPPRFSGLQFPNYSSELNVNALELDDSALYLCASSLRQGAAEAFFGQGTRLTVV.

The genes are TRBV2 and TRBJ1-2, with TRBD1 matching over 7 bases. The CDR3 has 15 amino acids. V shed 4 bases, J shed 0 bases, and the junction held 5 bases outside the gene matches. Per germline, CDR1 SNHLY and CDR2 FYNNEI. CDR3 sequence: CASSVGTAPNYGYTF. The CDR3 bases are TGTGCCAGCAGTGTGGGGACAGCTCCTAACTATGGCTACACCTTC.

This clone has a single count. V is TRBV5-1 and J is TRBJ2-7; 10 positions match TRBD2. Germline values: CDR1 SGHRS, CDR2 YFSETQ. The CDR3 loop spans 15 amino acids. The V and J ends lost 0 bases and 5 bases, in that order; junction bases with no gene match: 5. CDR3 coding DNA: TGCGCCAGCAGCTTGGAAGCTAGCGGGAGAAACGAGCAGTACTTC. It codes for CASSLEASGRNEQYF.

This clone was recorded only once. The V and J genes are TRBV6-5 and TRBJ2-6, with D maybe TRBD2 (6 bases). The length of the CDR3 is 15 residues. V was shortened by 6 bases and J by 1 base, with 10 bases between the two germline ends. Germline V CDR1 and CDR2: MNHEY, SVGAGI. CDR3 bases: TGTGCCAGCAGCCAGGAGGGGTCTGGGGCCAACGTCCTGACTTTC. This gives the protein CASSQEGSGANVLTF.

The CDR3 DNA is TGCAGCGTTGAAGTGTCCAGCGAGCAGTACGTC. It specifies CSVEVSSEQYV. The chain links TRBV29-1 to TRBJ2-7, with D unclear. Germline-derived CDR1 and CDR2 are SQVTM and ANQGSEA. The CDR3 is 11 residues long. V was clipped by 1 base and J by 6 bases, with 7 bases between them.

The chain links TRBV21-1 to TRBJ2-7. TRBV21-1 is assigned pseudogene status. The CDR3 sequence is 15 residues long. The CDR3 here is CASSKYPRSSYEQYV. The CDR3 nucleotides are TGTGCCAGCAGCAAATACCCCAGGAGCTCCTACGAGCAGTACGTC.

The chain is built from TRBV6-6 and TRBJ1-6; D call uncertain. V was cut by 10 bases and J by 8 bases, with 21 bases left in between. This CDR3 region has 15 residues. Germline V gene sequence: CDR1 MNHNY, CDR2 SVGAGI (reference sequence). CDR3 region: CANSQVLRDDSPLHF. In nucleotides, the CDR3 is TGTGCCAACAGCCAAGTCCTACGCGACGATTCACCCCTCCACTTT.

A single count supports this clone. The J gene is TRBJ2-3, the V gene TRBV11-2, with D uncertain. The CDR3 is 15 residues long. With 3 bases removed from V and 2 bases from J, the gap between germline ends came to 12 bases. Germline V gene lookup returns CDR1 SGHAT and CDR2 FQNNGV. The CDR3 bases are TGTGCCAGCAGCTTTAACGTCGGAGCCACAGATACGCAGTATTTT. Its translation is CASSFNVGATDTQYF.

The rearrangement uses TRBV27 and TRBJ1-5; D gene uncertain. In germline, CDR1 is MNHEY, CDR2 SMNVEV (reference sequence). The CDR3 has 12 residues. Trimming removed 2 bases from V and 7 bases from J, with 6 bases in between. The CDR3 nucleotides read TGTGCCAGCAGTTTACCGGGGCAGCCCCAGCATTTT. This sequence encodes CASSLPGQPQHF.

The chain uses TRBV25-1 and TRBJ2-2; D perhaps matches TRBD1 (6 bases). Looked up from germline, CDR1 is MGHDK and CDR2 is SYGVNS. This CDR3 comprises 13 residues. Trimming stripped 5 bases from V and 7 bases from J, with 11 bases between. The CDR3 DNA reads TGTGCCAGCAGTCATCAGGGGAGCGGGGAGCTGTTTTTT. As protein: CASSHQGSGELFF.

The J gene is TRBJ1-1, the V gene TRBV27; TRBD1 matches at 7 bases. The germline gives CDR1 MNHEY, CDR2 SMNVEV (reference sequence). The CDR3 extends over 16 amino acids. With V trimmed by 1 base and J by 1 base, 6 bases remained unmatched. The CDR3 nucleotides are TGTGCCAGCAGTTTATTGAGCACAGGGGAGAACACTGAAGCTTTCTTT. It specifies CASSLLSTGENTEAFF.

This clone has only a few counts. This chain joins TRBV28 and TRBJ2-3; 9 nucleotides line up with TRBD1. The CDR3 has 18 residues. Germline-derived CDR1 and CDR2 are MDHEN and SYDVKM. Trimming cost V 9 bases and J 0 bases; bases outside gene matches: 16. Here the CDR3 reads CASTFLPGTGISTDTQYF. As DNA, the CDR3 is TGTGCCAGTACCTTTCTCCCCGGGACAGGGATTAGCACAGATACGCAGTATTTT.

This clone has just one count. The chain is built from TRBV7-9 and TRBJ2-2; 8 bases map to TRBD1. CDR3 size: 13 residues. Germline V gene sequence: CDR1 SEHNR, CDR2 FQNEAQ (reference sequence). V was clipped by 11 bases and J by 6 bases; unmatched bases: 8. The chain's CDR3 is CAGQGPVAGELFF. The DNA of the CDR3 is TGTGCCGGACAGGGCCCGGTGGCCGGGGAGCTGTTTTTT.

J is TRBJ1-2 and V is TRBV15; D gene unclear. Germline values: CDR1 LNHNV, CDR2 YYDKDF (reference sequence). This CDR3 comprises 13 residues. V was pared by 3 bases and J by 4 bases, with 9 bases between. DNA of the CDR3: TGTGCCACCAGCAGCCTAAAGCGCTATGGCTACACCTTC. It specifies CATSSLKRYGYTF.

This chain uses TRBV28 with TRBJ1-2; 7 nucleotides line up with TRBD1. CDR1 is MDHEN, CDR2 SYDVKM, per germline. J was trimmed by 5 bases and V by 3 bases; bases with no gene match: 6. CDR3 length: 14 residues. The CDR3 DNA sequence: TGTGCCAGCAGTTTTGCAATGACAGGGTATGGCTACACCTTC. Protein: CASSFAMTGYGYTF.

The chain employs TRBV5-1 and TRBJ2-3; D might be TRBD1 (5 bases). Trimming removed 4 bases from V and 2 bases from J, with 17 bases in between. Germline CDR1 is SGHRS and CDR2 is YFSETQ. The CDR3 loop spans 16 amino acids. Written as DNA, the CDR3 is TGCGCCAGCAGCCCCATAAGACAGAGACCCACAGATACGCAGTATTTT. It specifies CASSPIRQRPTDTQYF.

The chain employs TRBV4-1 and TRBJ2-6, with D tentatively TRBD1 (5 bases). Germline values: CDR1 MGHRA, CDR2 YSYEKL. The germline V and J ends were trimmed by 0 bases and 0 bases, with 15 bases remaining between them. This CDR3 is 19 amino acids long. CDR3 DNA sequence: TGCGCCAGCAGCCAAGATAGTAGGGGTGCCTACTCTGGGGCCAACGTCCTGACTTTC. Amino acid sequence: CASSQDSRGAYSGANVLTF.

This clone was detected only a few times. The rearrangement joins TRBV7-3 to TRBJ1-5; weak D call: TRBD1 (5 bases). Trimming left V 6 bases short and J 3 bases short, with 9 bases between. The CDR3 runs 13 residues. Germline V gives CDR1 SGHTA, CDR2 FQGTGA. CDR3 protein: CASSLGVNQPQHF. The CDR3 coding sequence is TGTGCCAGCAGTTTGGGGGTCAATCAGCCCCAGCATTTT.

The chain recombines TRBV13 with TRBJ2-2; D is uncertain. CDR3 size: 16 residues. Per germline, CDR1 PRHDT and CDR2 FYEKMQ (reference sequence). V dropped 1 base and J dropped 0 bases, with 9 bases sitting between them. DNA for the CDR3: TGTGCCAGCAGCTTAGTGAGCAACGCGAACACCGGGGAGCTGTTTTTT. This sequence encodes CASSLVSNANTGELFF.

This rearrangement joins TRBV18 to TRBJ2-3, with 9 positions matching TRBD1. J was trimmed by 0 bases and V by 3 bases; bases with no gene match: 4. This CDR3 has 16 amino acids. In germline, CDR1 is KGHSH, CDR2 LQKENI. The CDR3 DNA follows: TGTGCCAGCTCACCTGGGACAGGGAGGAGCACAGATACGCAGTATTTT. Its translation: CASSPGTGRSTDTQYF.

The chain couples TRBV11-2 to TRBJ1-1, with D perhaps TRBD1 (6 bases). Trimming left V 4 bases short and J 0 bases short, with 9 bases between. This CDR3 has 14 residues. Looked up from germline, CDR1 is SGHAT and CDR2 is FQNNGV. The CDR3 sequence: CASSSGTLNTEAFF. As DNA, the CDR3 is TGTGCCAGCAGCTCCGGGACATTGAACACTGAAGCTTTCTTT.